Here is one TCR beta chain with its context. The authors' processing: Nucleated cell number was recorded as an estimate derived from reference gene primer amplification. Measured with immunoSEQ multiplex PCR; TCRdb has only the in-frame clones, and not every one. V and J calls and clone size are copied from that table; D and trimming were computed from the DNA. The table lists 70,000 to 85,000 clones, more than 75% of them singletons. Trimming removed 4 bases from V and 2 bases from J, with 12 bases in between. The V gene's germline CDR1 is SGHRS and CDR2 YFSETQ. The CDR3 sequence is 14 residues long. This specimen belongs to a study of blood T cell repertoires in COVID-19. As for the study in general: PBMCs, B-cell-depleted T cells, or T cells were the source of the cDNA or gDNA that made up the material.

The chain has TRBV5-1 and TRBJ1-2, with D uncertain. Sequenced: peripheral blood. This receptor was taken from a man in his fifties or sixties with acute or convalescent COVID-19. CDR3 sequence: CASSSLTTNYGYTF. CDR3 nucleotides: TGCGCCAGCAGCAGTTTGACGACAAACTATGGCTACACCTTC.